This TCR beta chain was sequenced during a study of a mutant IDH1 vaccine in newly diagnosed glioma. Study at large: Vaccination followed radiotherapy alone by 4-6 weeks, or accompanied temozolomide cycles.

J gave up 7 bases and V 3 bases, and 24 bases lay outside the gene matches. This CDR3 region has 21 residues. Germline loops: CDR1 SGHTA, CDR2 FQGTGA. For this clone: The antigen is not known.

Produced via immunoSEQ multiplex PCR; TCRdb's table is partial and in-frame only. This sample has tens of thousands of clones, with approximately 85% found just once. Time point denoted: week 23, last vaccination. In every dose of vaccine, 300 ug of mutant IDH1 20-mer peptide was given alongside topical imiquimod. The rearrangement uses TRBV7-3 and TRBJ1-6; 7 bases are a match to TRBD1. The sample here was PBMCs, taken from a glioma patient whose treatment included an IDH1 peptide vaccine. The TCR comes from a man aged 25-40 years with glioma. Some clones in this sample may be carry-over from other donors' samples. The CDR3 here is CASSLTPWGRQTRGMNSPLHF. CDR3 nucleotides: TGTGCCAGCAGCTTGACCCCCTGGGGCAGACAAACCAGGGGGATGAATTCACCCCTCCACTTT.